A single sample gave rise to the 5 T cell receptor beta chains below, sequenced in a study of T cells in Graves' hyperthyroidism and ophthalmopathy. RNA transcripts gave rise to amplified TCR beta CDR3 regions. The TCR CDR3 was amplified in a first-round RT-PCR using the HTBI primer set. TCRdb reprocessed the multiplex PCR reads via MiXCR and lists one record per CDR3 protein. The sample yields about 420,000 distinct CDR3 sequences, roughly 15% seen once. Material: blood. These receptors originate from a young woman with Graves' hyperthyroidism.

This clonotype was picked up a small number of times. V gene TRBV6-1 combines with J gene TRBJ2-7, with D perhaps TRBD2 (6 bases). The germline V and J ends were trimmed by 4 bases and 4 bases, with 14 bases remaining between them. The CDR3 consists of 14 residues. Germline V gives CDR1 MNHNS, CDR2 SASEGT. The CDR3 protein is CASSVEGVRYEQYF. DNA of the CDR3: TGTGCCAGCAGTGTGGAGGGAGTGCGGTACGAGCAGTACTTC.

Ten or more counts support this clonotype. The chain uses TRBV12-3 or TRBV12-4 and TRBJ2-5; tentative D call: TRBD1 (5 bases). The CDR3 is 14 amino acids. V was trimmed by 5 bases and J by 5 bases, leaving 15 bases between them. This chain's CDR3 is CASSGRVIGETQYF. The CDR3 DNA reads TGTGCCAGCAGTGGCAGGGTGATCGGGGAGACCCAGTACTTC.

This clonotype was counted only a few times. The gene calls are TRBV30 and TRBJ1-6, with D unclear. The germline V and J ends were trimmed by 4 bases and 0 bases, with 10 bases remaining between them. Germline CDR1 GTSNPN, CDR2 SVGIG (reference sequence). This CDR3 comprises 15 residues. This CDR3 is CAWNTGSSYNSPLHF. CDR3 sequence (DNA): TGTGCCTGGAACACGGGTAGCTCCTATAATTCACCCCTCCACTTT.

This clonotype was found many times. The V and J genes are TRBV29-1 and TRBJ2-5; 7 bases are shared with TRBD2. This CDR3 comprises 13 residues. From germline, CDR1 is SQVTM and CDR2 ANQGSEA. V gave up 6 bases and J gave up 5 bases; unmatched junction bases: 9. The CDR3 sequence: CSVKGGAGETQYF. In nucleotides, the CDR3 is TGCAGCGTGAAGGGAGGGGCCGGGGAGACCCAGTACTTC.

In its sample, this clonotype was seen many times. This chain joins TRBV12-3 or TRBV12-4 and TRBJ1-2; no definite D call. Trimming removed 5 bases at V and 7 bases at J, with 8 bases between. The CDR3 loop spans 11 amino acids. This CDR3 reads CASSTAAGYTF. CDR3 bases: TGTGCCAGCAGTACGGCGGCTGGCTACACCTTC.